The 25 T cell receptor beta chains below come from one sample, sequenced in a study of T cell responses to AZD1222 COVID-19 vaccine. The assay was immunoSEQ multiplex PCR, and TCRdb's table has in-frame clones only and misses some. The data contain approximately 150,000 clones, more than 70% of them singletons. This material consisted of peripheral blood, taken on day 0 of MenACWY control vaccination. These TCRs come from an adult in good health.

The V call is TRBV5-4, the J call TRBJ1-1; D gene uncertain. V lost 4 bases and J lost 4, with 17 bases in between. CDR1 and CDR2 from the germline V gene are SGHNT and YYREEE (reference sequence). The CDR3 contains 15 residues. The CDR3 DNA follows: TGTGCCAGCAGCCAACGGGCCAGATCGGGCACTGAAGCTTTCTTT. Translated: CASSQRARSGTEAFF.

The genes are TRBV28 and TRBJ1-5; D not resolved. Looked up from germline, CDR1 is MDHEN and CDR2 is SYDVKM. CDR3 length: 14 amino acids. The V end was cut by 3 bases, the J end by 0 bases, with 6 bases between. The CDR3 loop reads CASSFSSSNQPQHF. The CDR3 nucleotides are TGTGCCAGCAGTTTCAGCAGTAGCAATCAGCCCCAGCATTTT.

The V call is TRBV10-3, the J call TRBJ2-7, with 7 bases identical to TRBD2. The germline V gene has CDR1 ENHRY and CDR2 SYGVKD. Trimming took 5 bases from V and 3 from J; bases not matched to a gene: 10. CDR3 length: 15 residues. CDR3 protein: CAISPDVGGIYEQYF. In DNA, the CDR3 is TGTGCCATCAGTCCCGACGTGGGGGGGATCTACGAGCAGTACTTC.

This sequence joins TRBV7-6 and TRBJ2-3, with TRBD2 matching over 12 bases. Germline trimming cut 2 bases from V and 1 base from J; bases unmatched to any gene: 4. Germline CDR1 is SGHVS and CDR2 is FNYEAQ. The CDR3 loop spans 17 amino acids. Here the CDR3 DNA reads TGTGCCAGCAGCTTACTAGCGGGGGGGCGGGGCACAGATACGCAGTATTTT. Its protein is CASSLLAGGRGTDTQYF.

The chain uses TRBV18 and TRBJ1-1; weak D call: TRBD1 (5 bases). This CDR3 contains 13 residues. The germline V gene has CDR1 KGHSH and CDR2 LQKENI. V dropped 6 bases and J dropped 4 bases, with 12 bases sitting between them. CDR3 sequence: CASSLHGGTEAFF. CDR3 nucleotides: TGTGCCAGCTCCTTACACGGGGGCACTGAAGCTTTCTTT.

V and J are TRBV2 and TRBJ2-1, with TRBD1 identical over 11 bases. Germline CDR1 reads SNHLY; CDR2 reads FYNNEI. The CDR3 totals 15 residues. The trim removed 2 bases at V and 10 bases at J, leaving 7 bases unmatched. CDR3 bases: TGTGCCAGCAGTGAACCAAGGACAGGGGGCGGAGAGCAGTTCTTC. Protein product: CASSEPRTGGGEQFF.

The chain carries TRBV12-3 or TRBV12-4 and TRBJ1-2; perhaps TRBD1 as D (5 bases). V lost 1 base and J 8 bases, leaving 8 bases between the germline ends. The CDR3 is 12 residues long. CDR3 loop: CASSLGGTGYTF. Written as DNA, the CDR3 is TGTGCCAGCAGTTTAGGGGGGACGGGCTACACCTTC.

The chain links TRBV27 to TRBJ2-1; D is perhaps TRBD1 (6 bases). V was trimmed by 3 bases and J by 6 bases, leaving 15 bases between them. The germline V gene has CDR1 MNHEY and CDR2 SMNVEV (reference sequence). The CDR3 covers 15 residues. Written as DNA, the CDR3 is TGTGCCAGCAGTTTGGGTACAGGGTTTGGCAATGAGCAGTTCTTC. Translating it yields CASSLGTGFGNEQFF.

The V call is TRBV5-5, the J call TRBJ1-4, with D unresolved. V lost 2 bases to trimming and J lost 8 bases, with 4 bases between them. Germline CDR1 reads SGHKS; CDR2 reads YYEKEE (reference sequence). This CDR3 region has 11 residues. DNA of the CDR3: TGTGCCAGCAGCTTTGGCGAAAAACTGTTTTTT. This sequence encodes CASSFGEKLFF.

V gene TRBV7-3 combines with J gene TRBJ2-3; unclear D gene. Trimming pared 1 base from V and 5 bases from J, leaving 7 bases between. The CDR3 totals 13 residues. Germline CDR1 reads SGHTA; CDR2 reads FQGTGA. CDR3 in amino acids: CASSLIRQDTQYF. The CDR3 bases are TGTGCCAGCAGCTTAATCCGGCAAGATACGCAGTATTTT.

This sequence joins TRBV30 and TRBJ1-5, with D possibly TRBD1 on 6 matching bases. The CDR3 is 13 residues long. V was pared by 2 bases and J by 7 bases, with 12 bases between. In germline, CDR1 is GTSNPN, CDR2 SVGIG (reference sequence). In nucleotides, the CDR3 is TGTGCCTGGAGTCGCGGGGGCCTGCAGCCCCAGCATTTT. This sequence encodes CAWSRGGLQPQHF.

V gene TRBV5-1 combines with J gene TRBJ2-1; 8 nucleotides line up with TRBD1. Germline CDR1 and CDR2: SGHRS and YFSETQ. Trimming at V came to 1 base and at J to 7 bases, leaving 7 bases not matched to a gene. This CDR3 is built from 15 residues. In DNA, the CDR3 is TGCGCCAGCAGCTTGTCAGGGGGCAAGAGTAATGAGCAGTTCTTC. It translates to CASSLSGGKSNEQFF.

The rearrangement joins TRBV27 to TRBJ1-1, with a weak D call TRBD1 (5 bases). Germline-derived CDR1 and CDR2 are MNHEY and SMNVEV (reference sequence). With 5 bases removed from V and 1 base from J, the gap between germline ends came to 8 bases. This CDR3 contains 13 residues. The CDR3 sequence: CASSGGGNTEAFF. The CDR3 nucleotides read TGTGCCAGCAGTGGGGGGGGGAACACTGAAGCTTTCTTT.

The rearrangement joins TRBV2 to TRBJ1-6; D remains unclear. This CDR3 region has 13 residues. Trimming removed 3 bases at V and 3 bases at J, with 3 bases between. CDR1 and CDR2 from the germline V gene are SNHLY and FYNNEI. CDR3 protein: CASSDDYNSPLHF. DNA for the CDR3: TGTGCCAGCAGTGACGACTATAATTCACCCCTCCACTTT. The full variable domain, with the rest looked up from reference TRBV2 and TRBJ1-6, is EPEVTQTPSHQVTQMGQEVILRCVPISNHLYFYWYRQILGQKVEFLVSFYNNEISEKSEIFDDQFSVERPDGSNFTLKIRSTKLEDSAMYFCASSDDYNSPLHFGNGTRLTVT.

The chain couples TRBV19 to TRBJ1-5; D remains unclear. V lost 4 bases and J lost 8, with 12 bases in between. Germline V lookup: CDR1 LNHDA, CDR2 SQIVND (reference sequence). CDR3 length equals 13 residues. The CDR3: CASSKSLGEPQHF. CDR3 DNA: TGTGCCAGTAGTAAATCTCTTGGTGAGCCCCAGCATTTT.

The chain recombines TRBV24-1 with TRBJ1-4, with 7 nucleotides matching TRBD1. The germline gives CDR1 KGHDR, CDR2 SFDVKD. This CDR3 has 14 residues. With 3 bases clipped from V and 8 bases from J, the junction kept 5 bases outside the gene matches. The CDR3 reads CATSDHGTVEKLFF. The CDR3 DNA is TGTGCCACCAGTGATCACGGGACAGTAGAAAAACTGTTTTTT.

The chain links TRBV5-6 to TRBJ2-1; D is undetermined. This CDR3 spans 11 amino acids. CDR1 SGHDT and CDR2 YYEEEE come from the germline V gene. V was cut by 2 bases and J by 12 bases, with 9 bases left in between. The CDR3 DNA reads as TGTGCCAGCAGCTTCGGGCACGGGCAGTTCTTC. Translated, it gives CASSFGHGQFF.

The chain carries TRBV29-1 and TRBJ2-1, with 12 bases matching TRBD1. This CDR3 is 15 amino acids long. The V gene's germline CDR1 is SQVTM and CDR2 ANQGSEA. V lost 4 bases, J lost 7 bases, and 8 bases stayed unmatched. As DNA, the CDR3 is TGCAGCGTTGTGGGGACAGGGGGCATGGAGAATGAGCAGTTCTTC. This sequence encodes CSVVGTGGMENEQFF.

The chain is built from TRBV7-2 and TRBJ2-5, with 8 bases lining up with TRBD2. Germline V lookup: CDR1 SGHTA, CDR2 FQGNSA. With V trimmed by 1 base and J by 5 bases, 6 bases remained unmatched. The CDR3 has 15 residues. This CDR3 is CASSLESGGRETQYF. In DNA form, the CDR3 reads TGTGCCAGCAGCTTAGAATCGGGCGGGAGGGAGACCCAGTACTTC.

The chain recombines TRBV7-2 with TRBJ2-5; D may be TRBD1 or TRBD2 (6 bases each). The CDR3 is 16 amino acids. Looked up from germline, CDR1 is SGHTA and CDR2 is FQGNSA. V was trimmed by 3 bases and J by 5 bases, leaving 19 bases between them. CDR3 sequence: CASSFSSGARGETQYF. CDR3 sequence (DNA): TGTGCCAGCAGCTTCTCCTCGGGGGCGAGAGGCGAGACCCAGTACTTC.

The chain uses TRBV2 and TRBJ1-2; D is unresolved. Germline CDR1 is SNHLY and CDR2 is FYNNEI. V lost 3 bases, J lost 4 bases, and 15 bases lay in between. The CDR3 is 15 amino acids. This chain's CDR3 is CASSENRPTLYGYTF. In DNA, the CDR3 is TGTGCCAGCAGTGAGAATAGACCGACCCTCTATGGCTACACCTTC.

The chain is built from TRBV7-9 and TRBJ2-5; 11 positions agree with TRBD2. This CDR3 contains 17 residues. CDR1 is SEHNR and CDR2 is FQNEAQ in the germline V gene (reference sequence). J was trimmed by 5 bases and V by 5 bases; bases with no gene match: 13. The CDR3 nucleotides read TGTGCCAGCAGCCGACTAGCGGGGTGGGGTTTATCGGAGACCCAGTACTTC. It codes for CASSRLAGWGLSETQYF.

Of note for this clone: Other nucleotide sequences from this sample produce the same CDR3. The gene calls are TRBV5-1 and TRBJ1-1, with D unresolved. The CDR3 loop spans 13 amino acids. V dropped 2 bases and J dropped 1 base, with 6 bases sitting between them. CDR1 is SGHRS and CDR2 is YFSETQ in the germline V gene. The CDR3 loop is CASSFSGNTEAFF. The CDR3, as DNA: TGCGCCAGCAGCTTTTCTGGGAACACTGAAGCTTTCTTT.

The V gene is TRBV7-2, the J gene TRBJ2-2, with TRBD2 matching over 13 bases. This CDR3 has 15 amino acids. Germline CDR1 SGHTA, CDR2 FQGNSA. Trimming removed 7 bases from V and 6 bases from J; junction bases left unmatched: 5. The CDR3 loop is CASTGLAGVPGELFF. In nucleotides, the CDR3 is TGTGCCAGCACCGGACTAGCGGGAGTACCCGGGGAGCTGTTTTTT. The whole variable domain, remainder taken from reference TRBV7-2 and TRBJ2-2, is GAGVSQSPSNKVTEKGKDVELRCDPISGHTALYWYRQSLGQGLEFLIYFQGNSAPDKSGLPSDRFSAERTGGSVSTLTIQRTQQEDSAVYLCASTGLAGVPGELFFGEGSRLTVL.

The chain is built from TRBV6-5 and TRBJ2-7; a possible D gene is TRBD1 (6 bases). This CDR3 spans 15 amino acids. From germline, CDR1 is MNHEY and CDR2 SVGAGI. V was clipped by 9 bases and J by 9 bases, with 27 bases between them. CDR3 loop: CASSPGIGGTSGQYF. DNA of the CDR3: TGTGCCAGTAGCCCGGGAATTGGTGGGACATCAGGGCAGTACTTC.